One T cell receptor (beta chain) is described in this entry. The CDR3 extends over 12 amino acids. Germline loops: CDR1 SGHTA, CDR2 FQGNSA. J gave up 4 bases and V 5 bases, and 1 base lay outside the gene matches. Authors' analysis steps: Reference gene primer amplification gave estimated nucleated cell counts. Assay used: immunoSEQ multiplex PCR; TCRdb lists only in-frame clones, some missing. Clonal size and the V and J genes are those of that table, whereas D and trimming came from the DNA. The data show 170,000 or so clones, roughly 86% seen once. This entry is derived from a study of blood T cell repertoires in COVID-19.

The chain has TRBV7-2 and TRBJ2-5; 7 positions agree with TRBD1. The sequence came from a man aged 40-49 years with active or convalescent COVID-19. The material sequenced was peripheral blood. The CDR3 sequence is CASSRQGETQYF. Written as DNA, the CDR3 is TGTGCCAGCAGCCGACAGGGAGAGACCCAGTACTTC.